The clone carrying this T cell receptor (beta chain) appeared a single time. TCRdb keeps only in-frame clones here, not all; method: immunoSEQ multiplex PCR. The sample consists of 150,000 to 200,000 clones, roughly 70% of them appearing once. These data come from a study of blood T cell repertoires in COVID-19. Trimming pared 0 bases from V and 10 bases from J, leaving 18 bases between. The CDR3 has 15 residues. Germline V gene lookup returns CDR1 LGHNA and CDR2 YNFKEQ. Sequencing was performed on peripheral blood. This rearrangement joins TRBV4-2 to TRBJ1-1; D gene uncertain. This clonotype was obtained from a woman aged 80 or over with acute or convalescent COVID-19. In DNA, the CDR3 is TGTGCCAGCAGCCAAGATTTACCGGTCGAACAGCCAGCTTTCTTT. This gives the protein CASSQDLPVEQPAFF.